What follows is one T cell receptor (beta chain) and its context. Its antigen is unidentified. The sample comes from a study of post-analysis software for immune sequencing data. Points from the study as a whole: With F measure, samples from one preparation batch clustered together strongly. Patients had higher frequencies than controls of roughly 5 TRBV segments, including TRBV5-6, TRBV5-1 and TRBV20-1.

Each TCR beta cDNA library carried unique molecular identifiers. From the PCR reads, TCRdb called clonotypes with MiXCR, one entry per CDR3 protein. Of some 160,000 distinct CDR3 sequences detected, 36% appear once; the ten largest clones hold about 26%. V gave up 1 base and J gave up 3 bases; unmatched junction bases: 7. The CDR3 has 16 amino acids. Germline values: CDR1 SGHAT, CDR2 FQNNGV. The clonotype originates from a girl between 10 and 17 years old with multiple sclerosis. The chain combines TRBV11-2 with TRBJ2-3, with 7 bases identical to TRBD1. Sequenced here: blood, sampled after autologous hematopoietic stem cell transplantation. The CDR3 sequence: CASSLGTGSGTDTQYF. DNA of the CDR3: TGTGCCAGCAGCTTAGGGACAGGCAGTGGGACAGATACGCAGTATTTT.